This is a list of T cell receptor beta chains from one sample in a study of OX40 agonist ivuxolimab in advanced cancers. TCRdb's copy holds only in-frame clones and misses some; the assay was immunoSEQ multiplex PCR. The sample carries tens of thousands of clones, approximately 90% recorded once. The sequenced sample was CD4+ or CD8+ T cells sorted from blood, obtained in a trial of the OX40 agonist ivuxolimab. The receptors shown here come from an adult with an advanced solid tumor such as melanoma, head and neck, liver or kidney cancer. Both conserved end residues are part of each CDR3. D genes are given only for firm matches. Size values are once, few and many counts, or a class for expanded clones, and some rows have none.

.	TRBV28	TRBJ2-2	few	CATRGWANTGELFF	TGTGCCACCCGAGGGTGGGCGAACACCGGGGAGCTGTTTTTT
TRBD1	TRBV5-1	TRBJ2-5	.	CASSLPGGETQYF	TGCGCCAGCAGCTTACCAGGGGGAGAGACCCAGTACTTC
TRBD1	TRBV5-8	TRBJ1-3	.	CASSLERDSGYSGNTIYF	TGTGCCAGCAGCTTGGAGCGGGACAGCGGGTACTCTGGAAACACCATATATTTT
.	TRBV7-8	TRBJ1-4	once	CASSLYRGEKLFF	TGTGCCAGCAGCTTATATAGGGGGGAAAAACTGTTTTTT
.	TRBV4-1	TRBJ1-1	.	CASSQGSIRGRAEAFF	TGCGCCAGCAGCCAGGGAAGTATCCGGGGTCGTGCTGAAGCTTTCTTT
TRBD1	TRBV5-6	TRBJ2-5	.	CASTLLGDRPQETQYF	TGTGCCAGCACTCTCCTTGGGGACAGACCCCAAGAGACCCAGTACTTC
.	TRBV5-1	TRBJ2-3	.	CASSLSPKDTQYF	TGCGCCAGCAGCTTGTCACCGAAAGATACGCAGTATTTT
.	TRBV14	TRBJ2-2	.	CASSRSVSGAGELFF	TGTGCCAGCAGCAGGTCCGTCTCAGGAGCCGGGGAGCTGTTTTTT
TRBD2	TRBV4-2	TRBJ2-7	.	CASSQTSGSYEQYF	TGTGCCAGCAGCCAAACCAGCGGGAGTTACGAGCAGTACTTC
.	TRBV28	TRBJ2-2	.	CASSSAPATGELFF	TGTGCCAGCAGTTCCGCCCCGGCCACCGGGGAGCTGTTTTTT
TRBD2	TRBV2	TRBJ2-5	.	CASQTSGQETQYF	TGTGCCAGCCAGACTAGCGGGCAAGAGACCCAGTACTTC
.	TRBV5-4	TRBJ1-2	.	CASSLGGSVYGYTF	TGTGCCAGCAGCTTGGGAGGTTCGGTCTATGGCTACACCTTC
.	TRBV18	TRBJ2-4	once	CASSPAGQRRNIQYF	TGTGCCAGCTCACCGGCGGGACAGCGTAGAAACATTCAGTACTTC
.	TRBV18	TRBJ2-5	once	CASSPPAGQETQYF	TGTGCCAGCTCACCACCGGCCGGACAAGAGACCCAGTACTTC
TRBD2	TRBV27	TRBJ2-7	.	CASSLSGTSRSYEQYF	TGTGCCAGCAGTTTGTCCGGGACTAGCAGGTCCTACGAGCAGTACTTC
TRBD2	TRBV30	TRBJ2-7	.	CAWSVGGSGRAGGQYF	TGTGCCTGGAGCGTCGGGGGTAGCGGGAGGGCCGGGGGGCAGTACTTC
.	TRBV27	TRBJ2-3	.	CASSLEAGPQDTQYF	TGTGCCAGCAGTTTAGAGGCGGGACCTCAGGATACGCAGTATTTT
TRBD1	TRBV9	TRBJ2-2	.	CASSVAQGARHTGELFF	TGTGCCAGCAGCGTAGCCCAGGGGGCAAGGCACACCGGGGAGCTGTTTTTT
TRBD1	TRBV11-2	TRBJ1-3	.	CASSLGGPFSGNTIYF	TGTGCCAGCAGTTTAGGGGGCCCGTTCTCTGGAAACACCATATATTTT
.	TRBV5-1	TRBJ2-3	.	CASSLIRGSTDTQYF	TGCGCCAGCAGCTTGATAAGGGGGAGCACAGATACGCAGTATTTT
.	TRBV28	TRBJ2-1	.	CASSAGGSSYNEQFF	TGTGCCAGCAGTGCCGGGGGAAGCTCCTACAATGAGCAGTTCTTC
TRBD2	TRBV5-1	TRBJ2-5	.	CASSPLAGGQETQYF	TGCGCCAGCAGCCCACTAGCGGGAGGACAGGAGACCCAGTACTTC
TRBD2	TRBV5-4	TRBJ2-3	once	CASSLGLAGVTDTQYF	TGTGCCAGCAGCTTGGGACTAGCGGGGGTAACAGATACGCAGTATTTT
TRBD1	TRBV9	TRBJ1-2	.	CASSALGTGVTGYTF	TGTGCCAGCAGCGCTCTAGGGACAGGAGTTACGGGCTACACCTTC